These 21 T cell receptor beta chains came from one sample sequenced in a study of blood T cells in healthy people across ages. Using a J-beta primer mix together with a sample-barcoded 5' primer, a second PCR was run for roughly 6 to 11 cycles. One entry per CDR3 protein, called by TCRdb with MiXCR from the 5' RACE reads. The profile covers hundreds of thousands of distinct CDR3 sequences, with roughly 24% appearing a single time and roughly 3.1% taken by the ten largest. These records were also assigned to another study, of T cells of mothers and their children.

The specimen was blood. The receptor source for this set is a boy aged 5-17 years in good health.

The chain employs TRBV20-1 and TRBJ2-1; D possibly matches TRBD1 or TRBD2 (5 bases each). CDR1 is DFQATT, CDR2 SNEGSKA, per germline (reference sequence). This CDR3 is 12 amino acids long. For the CDR3, the DNA is TGCAGGCCGGGGACGAGGTCAAATGAGCAGTTCTTC. Translating it yields CRPGTRSNEQFF.

The chain combines TRBV29-1 with TRBJ1-1; D is uncertain. Trimming shortened V by 1 base and J by 0 bases, and 12 bases separated the two germline ends. CDR1 is SQVTM and CDR2 is ANQGSEA in the germline V gene. The CDR3 runs 15 residues. The CDR3 loop reads CSVEAPVLMNTEAFF. The CDR3 coding sequence is TGCAGCGTTGAAGCCCCAGTCCTAATGAACACTGAAGCTTTCTTT.

The V gene is TRBV6-6, the J gene TRBJ1-5; D is unclear. Germline V CDR1 and CDR2: MNHNY, SVGAGI (reference sequence). The CDR3 loop spans 15 amino acids. V lost 6 bases to trimming and J lost 0 bases, with 12 bases between them. CDR3 protein: CASSGGGSSNQPQHF. The CDR3 nucleotides read TGTGCCAGCAGCGGCGGAGGGTCTAGCAATCAGCCCCAGCATTTT.

This clonotype turned up a few times. The rearrangement uses TRBV6-2 or TRBV6-3 and TRBJ2-1, with D perhaps matching TRBD1 or TRBD2 (6 bases each). CDR1 MNHEY and CDR2 SVGEGT come from the germline V gene. The CDR3 runs to 13 residues. Trimming cost V 5 bases and J 15 bases, with 20 bases left between them. The CDR3 sequence: CASSPSGALGRFF. CDR3 in DNA: TGTGCCAGCAGTCCCTCGGGGGCACTAGGGCGGTTCTTC.

The genes are TRBV5-1 and TRBJ1-2; no clear D. Trimming shortened V by 0 bases and J by 4 bases, and 16 bases separated the two germline ends. The CDR3 totals 16 residues. Germline V gives CDR1 SGHRS, CDR2 YFSETQ. This chain's CDR3 is CASSLGLPTAFYGYTF. The CDR3 coding sequence is TGCGCCAGCAGCTTGGGTTTACCCACCGCATTCTATGGCTACACCTTC.

The chain uses TRBV7-9 and TRBJ1-1, with 7 bases identical to TRBD1. This CDR3 is built from 14 residues. After removal of 0 bases from V and 11 bases from J, the junction contained 9 bases not matched to a gene. The germline CDR1 and CDR2 sequences are SEHNR and FQNEAQ (reference sequence). This chain's CDR3 is CASSLAAGRGGAFF. The CDR3 DNA is TGTGCCAGCAGCTTAGCAGCCGGGAGAGGGGGCGCTTTCTTT.

This clonotype came up a few times. V is TRBV12-3 or TRBV12-4 and J is TRBJ2-5; D not certain. The DNA end is a closer match to TRBJ2-1, so the J assignment may be wrong. The CDR3 is 13 amino acids. The CDR3 is CASSQRAEEKQFF. Written as DNA, the CDR3 is TGTGCCAGCAGTCAAAGGGCCGAAGAAAAACAGTTCTTC.

V usage is TRBV9 and J usage is TRBJ1-1; D unclear. V lost 3 bases to trimming and J lost 4 bases, with 13 bases between them. The CDR3 has 14 residues. The germline V gene has CDR1 SGDLS and CDR2 YYNGEE. For the CDR3, the DNA is TGTGCCAGCAGCGCGGGTTATTTTGGCACTGAAGCTTTCTTT. Its translation: CASSAGYFGTEAFF.

The chain uses TRBV28 and TRBJ2-7, with 9 bases that match TRBD1. Germline trimming cut 4 bases from V and 5 bases from J; bases unmatched to any gene: 6. The CDR3 totals 14 residues. Germline V gene lookup returns CDR1 MDHEN and CDR2 SYDVKM. The CDR3 here is CASSWDRVRNEQYF. The CDR3 DNA is TGTGCCAGCAGTTGGGACAGGGTTAGAAACGAGCAGTACTTC.

This clonotype has just a few counts. This rearrangement joins TRBV11-3 to TRBJ1-1, with D unclear. Germline CDR1 is SGHNT and CDR2 is YENEEA. This CDR3 has 13 residues. Trimming stripped 0 bases from V and 3 bases from J, with 5 bases between. CDR3 protein: CASSLEQHTEAFF. In nucleotides, the CDR3 is TGTGCCAGCAGCTTAGAACAGCACACTGAAGCTTTCTTT.

V and J are TRBV6-5 and TRBJ1-2, with 7 nucleotides matching TRBD1. The V segment lost 6 bases and the J segment 0 bases; nucleotides outside the gene matches: 4. Germline CDR1 MNHEY, CDR2 SVGAGI. The CDR3 loop spans 14 amino acids. CDR3 protein: CASSRGTANYGYTF. CDR3 nucleotide sequence: TGTGCCAGCAGCAGAGGGACAGCTAACTATGGCTACACCTTC.

This clonotype showed up just a few times. V is TRBV12-3 or TRBV12-4 and J is TRBJ2-1, with 9 nucleotides matching TRBD1. The CDR3 consists of 14 residues. Trimming at V came to 5 bases and at J to 12 bases, leaving 11 bases not matched to a gene. DNA for the CDR3: TGTGCCAGCAGTCAGGGACAGGGAATAGGCGGGCAGTTCTTC. Encoded protein: CASSQGQGIGGQFF.

The CDR3 DNA reads TGTGCCTGGAGTACGGGGACAGCGAGGGGGAACACTGAAGCTTTCTTT. Protein sequence: CAWSTGTARGNTEAFF. The chain recombines TRBV30 with TRBJ1-1, with 7 bases lining up with TRBD1. The trim removed 2 bases at V and 1 base at J, leaving 10 bases unmatched. The CDR3 has 16 residues. Germline CDR1 GTSNPN, CDR2 SVGIG (reference sequence).

This clonotype turned up a few times. J is TRBJ1-2 and V is TRBV12-3 or TRBV12-4, with 8 bases aligning to TRBD1. The J segment lost 8 bases and the V segment lost 2 bases, leaving 7 bases of the junction unmatched. This CDR3 has 14 residues. The CDR3 sequence: CASSLFQGAEGYTF. The CDR3 coding sequence is TGTGCCAGCAGTTTATTTCAGGGGGCGGAGGGCTACACCTTC.

The genes are TRBV10-2 and TRBJ2-5, with D possibly matching TRBD2 (6 bases). The assigned J gene may be wrong: the sequence end matches TRBJ2-1 better. The CDR3 has 13 residues. Germline V gives CDR1 WSHSY, CDR2 SAAADI. The DNA of the CDR3 is TGCGCCAGCGCGTCGGGAGTCTACAATGAGCAGTTCTTC. The encoded protein is CASASGVYNEQFF.

This clonotype was picked up a small number of times. The rearrangement links TRBV20-1 to TRBJ1-5; 8 nucleotides line up with TRBD1. Germline V gene sequence: CDR1 DFQATT, CDR2 SNEGSKA (reference sequence). The CDR3 extends over 14 amino acids. With 3 bases clipped from V and 7 bases from J, the junction kept 8 bases outside the gene matches. CDR3 loop: CSASRQGKGQPQHF. The CDR3 DNA reads as TGCAGTGCTAGTCGACAGGGGAAAGGGCAGCCCCAGCATTTT.

The V call is TRBV7-6, the J call TRBJ1-6; 7 bases align to TRBD1. Germline V gene data show CDR1 as SGHVS and CDR2 as FNYEAQ. This CDR3 has 16 amino acids. Germline trimming cut 4 bases from V and 7 bases from J; bases unmatched to any gene: 10. The CDR3 bases are TGTGCCAGCAGCTCTAGGGGCGGCAGGGGGAATTCACCCCTCCACTTT. Encoded protein: CASSSRGGRGNSPLHF.

The chain carries TRBV12-3 or TRBV12-4 and TRBJ2-5, with no clear D. This CDR3 is built from 11 residues. Trimming took off 7 bases at V and 3 bases at J, with 6 bases between the two ends. The CDR3 here is CASTSEETQYF. The CDR3 DNA reads TGTGCCAGCACCAGCGAAGAGACCCAGTACTTC.

This clonotype was counted between two and nine times. DNA of the CDR3: TGTGCCAGCAGCCAAGGCCAACTAGCGGGAGGGCCAAATGAGCAGTTCTTC. Translation gives CASSQGQLAGGPNEQFF. The chain recombines TRBV3-1 with TRBJ2-1; the match to TRBD2 covers 13 bases. J was trimmed by 7 bases and V by 1 base; bases with no gene match: 7. The CDR3 sequence is 17 residues long. Germline values: CDR1 LGHDT, CDR2 YNNKEL (reference sequence).

This clonotype was detected only a few times. The V and J genes are TRBV4-2 and TRBJ2-5; D may correspond to TRBD1 or TRBD2 (7 bases each). V lost 4 bases and J 2 bases, leaving 14 bases between the germline ends. CDR3 length: 15 amino acids. The V gene's germline CDR1 is LGHNA and CDR2 YNFKEQ. The CDR3 nucleotides read TGTGCCAGCAGCCCGGCCAGGGGGGGTCAAGAGACCCAGTACTTC. Protein sequence: CASSPARGGQETQYF.

This clonotype was counted many times. The chain joins TRBV5-5 to TRBJ1-4; perhaps TRBD1 as D (5 bases). Trimming left V 0 bases short and J 3 bases short, with 6 bases between. This CDR3 has 14 amino acids. From germline, CDR1 is SGHKS and CDR2 YYEKEE (reference sequence). CDR3 amino acids: CASSLVGANEKLFF. The CDR3 DNA is TGTGCCAGCAGCTTGGTGGGGGCTAATGAAAAACTGTTTTTT.